This T cell receptor (beta chain) was captured by sequencing in a study of blood T cell repertoires in COVID-19. Looking at the study overall: Material from acute and convalescent COVID-19 was sourced from the United States, Italy and Spain. The analysed material was cDNA or gDNA that came from T cells, B-cell-depleted T cells, or PBMCs.

Germline CDR1 MDHEN, CDR2 SYDVKM. There are 15 residues in the CDR3. Trimming removed 5 bases from V and 1 base from J; junction bases left unmatched: 8. As handled by the study authors: From reference gene primer amplification, estimates of nucleated cell counts were derived. TCRdb keeps only in-frame clones here, not all; method: immunoSEQ multiplex PCR. That table is the source of V, J and clone size, and D and trimming were worked out from the DNA. Among around 46,000 clones listed, roughly 88% were seen once. This sequence joins TRBV28 and TRBJ2-7; TRBD1 matches at 7 bases. Material: peripheral blood. The sequence came from a man between 65 and 85 years old with acute or convalescent COVID-19. The CDR3, as DNA: TGTGCCAGCAGTACGCACAGGGGATTGTCCTACGAGCAGTACTTC. Amino acid sequence: CASSTHRGLSYEQYF.